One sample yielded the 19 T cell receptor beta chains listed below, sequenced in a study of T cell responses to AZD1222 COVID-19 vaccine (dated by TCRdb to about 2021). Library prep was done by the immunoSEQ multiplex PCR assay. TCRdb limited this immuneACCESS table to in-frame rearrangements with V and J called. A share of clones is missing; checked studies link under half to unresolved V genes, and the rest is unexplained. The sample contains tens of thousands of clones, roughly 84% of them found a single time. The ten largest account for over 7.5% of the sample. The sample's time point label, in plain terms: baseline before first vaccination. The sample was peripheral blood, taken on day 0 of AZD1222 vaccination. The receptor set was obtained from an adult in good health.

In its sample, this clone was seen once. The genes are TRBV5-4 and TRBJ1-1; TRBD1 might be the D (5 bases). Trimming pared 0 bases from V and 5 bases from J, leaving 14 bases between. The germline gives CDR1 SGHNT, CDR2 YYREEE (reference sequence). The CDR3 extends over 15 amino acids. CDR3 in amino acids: CASSLDAGRNTEAFF. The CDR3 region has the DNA TGTGCCAGCAGCTTGGATGCAGGGAGGAATACTGAAGCTTTCTTT.

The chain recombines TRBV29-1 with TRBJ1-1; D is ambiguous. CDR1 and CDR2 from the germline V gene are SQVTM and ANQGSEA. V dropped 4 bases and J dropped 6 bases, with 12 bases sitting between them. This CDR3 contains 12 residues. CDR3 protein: CSVVGGYPEAFF. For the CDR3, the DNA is TGCAGCGTTGTGGGCGGGTACCCTGAAGCTTTCTTT. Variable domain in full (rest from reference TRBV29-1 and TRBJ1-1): SAVISQKPSRDICQRGTSLTIQCQVDSQVTMMFWYRQQPGQSLTLIATANQGSEATYESGFVIDKFPISRPNLTFSTLTVSNMSPEDSSIYLCSVVGGYPEAFFGQGTRLTVV.

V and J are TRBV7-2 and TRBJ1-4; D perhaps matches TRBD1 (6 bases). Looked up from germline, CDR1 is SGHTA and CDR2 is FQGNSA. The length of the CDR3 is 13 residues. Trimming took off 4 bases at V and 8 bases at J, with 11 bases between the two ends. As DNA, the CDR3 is TGTGCCAGCAGCTGGGGGCGCGGGGAAAAACTGTTTTTT. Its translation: CASSWGRGEKLFF.

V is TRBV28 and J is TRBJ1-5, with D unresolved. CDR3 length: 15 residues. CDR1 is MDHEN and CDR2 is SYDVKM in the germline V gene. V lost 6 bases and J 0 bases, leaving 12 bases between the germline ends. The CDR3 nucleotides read TGTGCCAGCAGCCCCTTATCTGGTAGCAATCAGCCCCAGCATTTT. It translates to CASSPLSGSNQPQHF.

CDR3 nucleotide sequence: TGTGCCAGCAGCTCTCGGGGGCACCAGCCCCAGCATTTT. Residues: CASSSRGHQPQHF. This chain links TRBV27 with TRBJ1-5; tentative D call: TRBD1 (6 bases). Germline V lookup: CDR1 MNHEY, CDR2 SMNVEV (reference sequence). The CDR3 spans 13 residues. The ends were cut back, 6 bases at V and 7 bases at J, with 13 bases in the middle.

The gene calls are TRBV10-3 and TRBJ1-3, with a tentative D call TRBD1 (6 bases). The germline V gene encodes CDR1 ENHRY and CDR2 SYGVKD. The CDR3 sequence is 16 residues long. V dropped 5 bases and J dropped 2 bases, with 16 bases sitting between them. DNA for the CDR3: TGTGCCATCAGTCCACGAGGAGGGGGGACTGGAAACACCATATATTTT. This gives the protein CAISPRGGGTGNTIYF.

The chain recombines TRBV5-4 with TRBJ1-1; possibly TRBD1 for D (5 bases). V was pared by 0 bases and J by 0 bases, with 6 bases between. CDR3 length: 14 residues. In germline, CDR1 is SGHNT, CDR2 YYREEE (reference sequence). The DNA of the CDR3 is TGTGCCAGCAGCTTGGGGGGACTGAACACTGAAGCTTTCTTT. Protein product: CASSLGGLNTEAFF.

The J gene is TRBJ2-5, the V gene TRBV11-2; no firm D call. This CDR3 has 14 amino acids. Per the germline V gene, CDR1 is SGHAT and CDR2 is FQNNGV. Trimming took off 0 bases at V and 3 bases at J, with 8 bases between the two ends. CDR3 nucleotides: TGTGCCAGCAGCTTAGAATCACCCAAAGAGACCCAGTACTTC. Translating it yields CASSLESPKETQYF.

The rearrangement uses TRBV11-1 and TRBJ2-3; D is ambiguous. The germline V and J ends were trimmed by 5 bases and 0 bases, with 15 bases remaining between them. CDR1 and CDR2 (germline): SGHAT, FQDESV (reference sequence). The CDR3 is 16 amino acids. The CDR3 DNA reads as TGTGCCAGCAGCCCCGAAGGTCGTACTAGCACAGATACGCAGTATTTT. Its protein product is CASSPEGRTSTDTQYF.

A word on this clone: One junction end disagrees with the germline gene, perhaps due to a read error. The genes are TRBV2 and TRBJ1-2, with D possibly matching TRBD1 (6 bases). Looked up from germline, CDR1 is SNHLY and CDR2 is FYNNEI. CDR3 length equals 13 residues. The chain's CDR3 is CDRRGEVNYGYTF. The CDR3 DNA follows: TGCGACAGGAGGGGAGAGGTTAACTATGGCTACACCTTC.

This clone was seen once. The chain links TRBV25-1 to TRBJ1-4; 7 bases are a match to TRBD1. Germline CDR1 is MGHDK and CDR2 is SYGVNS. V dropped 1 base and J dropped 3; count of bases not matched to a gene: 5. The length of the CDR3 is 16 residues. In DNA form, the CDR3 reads TGTGCCAGCAGTGAATTAGGGACAGCTTCTAATGAAAAACTGTTTTTT. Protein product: CASSELGTASNEKLFF. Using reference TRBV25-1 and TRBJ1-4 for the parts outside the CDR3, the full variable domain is EADIYQTPRYLVIGTGKKITLECSQTMGHDKMYWYQQDPGMELHLIHYSYGVNSTEKGDLSSESTVSRIRTEHFPLTLESARPSHTSQYLCASSELGTASNEKLFFGSGTQLSVL.

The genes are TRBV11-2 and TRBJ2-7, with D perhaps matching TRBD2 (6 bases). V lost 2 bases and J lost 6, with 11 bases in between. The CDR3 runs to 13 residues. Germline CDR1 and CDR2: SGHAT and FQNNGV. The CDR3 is CASSLRLVSEQYF. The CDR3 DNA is TGTGCCAGCAGCTTAAGACTAGTTTCCGAGCAGTACTTC.

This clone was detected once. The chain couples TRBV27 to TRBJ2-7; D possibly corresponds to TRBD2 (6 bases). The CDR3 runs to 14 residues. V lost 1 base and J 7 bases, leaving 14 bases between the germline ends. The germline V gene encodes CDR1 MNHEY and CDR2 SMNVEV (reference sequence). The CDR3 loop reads CASSLLGLRGEQYF. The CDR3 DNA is TGTGCCAGCAGTTTATTGGGTCTCCGGGGGGAGCAGTACTTC.

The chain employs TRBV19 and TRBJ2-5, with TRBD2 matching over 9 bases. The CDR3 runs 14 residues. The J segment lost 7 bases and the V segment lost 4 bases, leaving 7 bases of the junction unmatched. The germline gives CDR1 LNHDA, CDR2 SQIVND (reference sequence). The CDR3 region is CASSTGLAGGTQYF. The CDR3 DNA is TGTGCCAGTAGTACGGGACTAGCAGGTGGGACCCAGTACTTC.

CDR3 amino acids: CARMTGPPLHF. In DNA form, the CDR3 reads TGCGCCAGAATGACAGGGCCGCCCCTCCACTTT. V gene TRBV5-1 combines with J gene TRBJ1-6; TRBD1 matches 7 bases. V lost 8 bases and J lost 13; bases outside the gene matches: 6. The germline CDR1 and CDR2 sequences are SGHRS and YFSETQ. The CDR3 is 11 amino acids. Combining the CDR3 with reference TRBV5-1 and TRBJ1-6 gives the whole variable domain KAGVTQTPRYLIKTRGQQVTLSCSPISGHRSVSWYQQTPGQGLQFLFEYFSETQRNKGNFPGRFSGRQFSNSRSEMNVSTLELGDSALYLCARMTGPPLHFGNGTRLTVT.

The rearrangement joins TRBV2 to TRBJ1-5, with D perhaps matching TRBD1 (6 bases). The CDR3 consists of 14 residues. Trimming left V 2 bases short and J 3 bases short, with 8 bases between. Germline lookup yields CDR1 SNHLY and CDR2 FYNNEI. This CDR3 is CASSEYRVNQPQHF. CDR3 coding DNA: TGTGCCAGCAGTGAATACAGGGTCAATCAGCCCCAGCATTTT.

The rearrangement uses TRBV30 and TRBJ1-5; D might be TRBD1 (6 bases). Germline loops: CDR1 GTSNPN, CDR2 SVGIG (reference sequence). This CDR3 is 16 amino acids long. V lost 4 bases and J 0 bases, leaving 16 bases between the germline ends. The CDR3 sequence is CAWKPTGGHSNQPQHF. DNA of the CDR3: TGTGCCTGGAAACCCACGGGGGGCCATAGCAATCAGCCCCAGCATTTT.

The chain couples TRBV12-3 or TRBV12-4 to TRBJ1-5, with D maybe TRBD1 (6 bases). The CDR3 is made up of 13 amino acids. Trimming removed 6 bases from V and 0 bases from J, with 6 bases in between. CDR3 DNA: TGTGCCAGCAGGGACAGTAGCAATCAGCCCCAGCATTTT. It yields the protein CASRDSSNQPQHF.

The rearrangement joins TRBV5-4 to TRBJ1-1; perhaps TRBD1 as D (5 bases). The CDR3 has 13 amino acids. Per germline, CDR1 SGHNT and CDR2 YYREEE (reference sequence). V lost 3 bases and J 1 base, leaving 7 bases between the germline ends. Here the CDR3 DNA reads TGTGCCAGCAGCTCCGGGGCGAACACTGAAGCTTTCTTT. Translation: CASSSGANTEAFF.